The clone carrying this T cell receptor beta chain was found a few times. This sample was included in a study of blood T cell repertoires in COVID-19. In the original processing: By means of reference gene primer amplification, nucleated cell counts were estimated. The protocol was immunoSEQ multiplex PCR, while the TCRdb copy is restricted to in-frame clones and leaves out a portion. V, J and clone size reflect that table, while D and trimming were determined from the DNA. Of roughly 150,000 clones listed, about 88% are singletons. This CDR3 is 14 amino acids long. Germline CDR1 is SGHVS and CDR2 is FQNEAQ. V lost 1 base and J lost 4, with 8 bases in between.

The rearrangement links TRBV7-8 to TRBJ2-1, with D unclear. Source material: peripheral blood. The TCR comes from a man aged 50 to 59 who had recovered from COVID-19. This chain's CDR3 is CASSLVPDYNEQFF. In DNA, the CDR3 is TGTGCCAGCAGCTTAGTCCCAGATTACAATGAGCAGTTCTTC.